The 6 T cell receptor beta chains listed next were all sequenced from one sample in a study of siplizumab effects on memory and regulatory T cells. Produced via immunoSEQ multiplex PCR; TCRdb's table is partial and in-frame only. The sample holds approximately 100,000 clones, 90% to 95% seen once. The sequencing sample was made of Tregs sorted from blood. These receptors were taken from a human donor in good health.

The V and J genes are TRBV7-9 and TRBJ1-3; the match to TRBD1 covers 7 bases. CDR1 and CDR2 from the germline V gene are SEHNR and FQNEAQ (reference sequence). Losses at the gene ends were 2 bases for V and 3 bases for J; bases not matched to a gene: 4. CDR3 size: 15 residues. CDR3 coding DNA: TGTGCCAGCAGCTTAAGACAGGGAAGTGGAAACACCATATATTTT. It encodes CASSLRQGSGNTIYF.

The genes are TRBV5-1 and TRBJ2-4; 7 nucleotides align to TRBD1. CDR3 length: 17 residues. Looked up from germline, CDR1 is SGHRS and CDR2 is YFSETQ. Germline trimming cut 4 bases from V and 0 bases from J; bases unmatched to any gene: 10. The CDR3 sequence: CASSLRQGFLAKNIQYF. CDR3 coding DNA: TGCGCCAGCAGCCTTCGACAGGGTTTCTTAGCCAAAAACATTCAGTACTTC.

J is TRBJ1-2 and V is TRBV5-1; D perhaps matches TRBD1 (5 bases). The CDR3 has 16 residues. The V end was cut by 0 bases, the J end by 0 bases, with 12 bases between. CDR1 is SGHRS and CDR2 is YFSETQ in the germline V gene. CDR3 DNA: TGCGCCAGCAGCTTGGGGGCCGGGACTTCTAACTATGGCTACACCTTC. Its protein product is CASSLGAGTSNYGYTF. Looking up the rest from reference TRBV5-1 and TRBJ1-2 gives the full variable domain: KAGVTQTPRYLIKTRGQQVTLSCSPISGHRSVSWYQQTPGQGLQFLFEYFSETQRNKGNFPGRFSGRQFSNSRSEMNVSTLELGDSALYLCASSLGAGTSNYGYTFGSGTRLTVV.

The chain carries TRBV4-2 and TRBJ2-7, with D possibly matching TRBD1 (6 bases). Germline CDR1 and CDR2: LGHNA and YNFKEQ. The V gene lost 4 bases and the J gene lost 3 bases, with 19 bases spanning the gap. The CDR3 extends over 16 amino acids. CDR3 residues: CASSPAPGTKDYEQYF. CDR3 DNA: TGTGCCAGCAGCCCCGCTCCCGGGACAAAAGACTACGAGCAGTACTTC.

The chain couples TRBV11-3 to TRBJ2-1, with D perhaps matching TRBD2 (6 bases). Trimming removed 5 bases from V and 12 bases from J, with 14 bases in between. This CDR3 is built from 12 residues. The V gene's germline CDR1 is SGHNT and CDR2 YENEEA. The CDR3 here is CASSIQGGRQFF. DNA for the CDR3: TGTGCCAGCAGCATCCAGGGAGGTCGGCAGTTCTTC. Full variable domain (missing parts from reference TRBV11-3 and TRBJ2-1): EAGVVQSPRYKIIEKKQPVAFWCNPISGHNTLYWYLQNLGQGPELLIRYENEEAVDDSQLPKDRFSAERLKGVDSTLKIQPAELGDSAVYLCASSIQGGRQFFGPGTRLTVL.

This clone was recorded once. The chain links TRBV27 to TRBJ1-4, with 9 bases that match TRBD1. Per germline, CDR1 MNHEY and CDR2 SMNVEV (reference sequence). The CDR3 contains 14 residues. V shed 6 bases and J 5 bases; nucleotides not matched to a gene: 4. DNA for the CDR3: TGTGCCAGCAGCCAAACAGGGGGCAATGAAAAACTGTTTTTT. It specifies CASSQTGGNEKLFF.